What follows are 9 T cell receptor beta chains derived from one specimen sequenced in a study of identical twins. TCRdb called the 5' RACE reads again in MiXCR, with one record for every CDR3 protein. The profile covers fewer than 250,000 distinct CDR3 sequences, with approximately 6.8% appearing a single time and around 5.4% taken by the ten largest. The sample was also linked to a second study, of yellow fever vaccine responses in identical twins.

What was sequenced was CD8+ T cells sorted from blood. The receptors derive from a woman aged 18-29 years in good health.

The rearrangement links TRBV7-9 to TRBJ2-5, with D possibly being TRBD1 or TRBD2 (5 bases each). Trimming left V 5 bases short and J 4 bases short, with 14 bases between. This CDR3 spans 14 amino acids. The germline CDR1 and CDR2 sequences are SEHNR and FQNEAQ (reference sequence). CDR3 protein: CASSPPGRGETQYF. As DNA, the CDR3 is TGTGCCAGCAGCCCGCCGGGACGGGGAGAGACCCAGTACTTC.

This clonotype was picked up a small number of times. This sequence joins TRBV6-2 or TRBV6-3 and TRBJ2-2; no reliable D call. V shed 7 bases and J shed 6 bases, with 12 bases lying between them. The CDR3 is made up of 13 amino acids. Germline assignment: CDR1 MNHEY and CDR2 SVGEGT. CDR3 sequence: CASNRQDPGELFF. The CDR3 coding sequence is TGTGCCAGCAACCGGCAGGATCCCGGGGAGCTGTTTTTT.

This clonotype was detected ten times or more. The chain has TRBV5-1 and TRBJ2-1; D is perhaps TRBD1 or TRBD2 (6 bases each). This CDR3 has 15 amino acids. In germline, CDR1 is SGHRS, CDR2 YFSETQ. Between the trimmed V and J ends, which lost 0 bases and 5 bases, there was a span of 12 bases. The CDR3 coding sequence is TGCGCCAGCAGCTTGGAAGGGGGGTCGAACAATGAGCAGTTCTTC. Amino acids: CASSLEGGSNNEQFF.

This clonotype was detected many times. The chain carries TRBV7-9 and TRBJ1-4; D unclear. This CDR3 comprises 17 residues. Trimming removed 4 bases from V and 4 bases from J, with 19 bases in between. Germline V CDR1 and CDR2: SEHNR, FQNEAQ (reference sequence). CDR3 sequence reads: CASSSHGSAAFNEKLFF. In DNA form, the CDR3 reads TGTGCCAGCAGCTCTCATGGCTCCGCCGCCTTTAATGAAAAACTGTTTTTT.

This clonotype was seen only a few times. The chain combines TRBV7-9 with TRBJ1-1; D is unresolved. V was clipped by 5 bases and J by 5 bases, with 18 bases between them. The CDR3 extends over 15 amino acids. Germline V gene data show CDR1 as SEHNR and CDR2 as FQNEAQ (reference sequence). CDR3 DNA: TGTGCCAGCAGCCCGCCGGTGGGGAGAGGGACTGAAGCTTTCTTT. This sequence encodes CASSPPVGRGTEAFF.

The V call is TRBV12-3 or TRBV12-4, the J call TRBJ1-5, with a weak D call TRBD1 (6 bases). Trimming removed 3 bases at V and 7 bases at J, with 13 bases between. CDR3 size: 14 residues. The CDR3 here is CASSLTQGAQPQHF. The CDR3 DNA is TGTGCCAGCAGTTTGACACAGGGTGCACAGCCCCAGCATTTT.

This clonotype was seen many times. DNA of the CDR3: TGCAGCGTTGGGTCGGGACACGGAAACAATGAGCAGTTCTTC. It translates to CSVGSGHGNNEQFF. The rearrangement uses TRBV29-1 and TRBJ2-1; D is possibly TRBD1 (6 bases). The CDR3 sequence is 14 residues long. V was cut by 4 bases and J by 5 bases, with 15 bases left in between. Germline assignment: CDR1 SQVTM and CDR2 ANQGSEA.

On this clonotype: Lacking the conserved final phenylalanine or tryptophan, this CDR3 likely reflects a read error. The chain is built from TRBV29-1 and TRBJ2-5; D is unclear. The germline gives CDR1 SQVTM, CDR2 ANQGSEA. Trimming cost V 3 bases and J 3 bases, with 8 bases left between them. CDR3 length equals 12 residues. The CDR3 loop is CSVDGSEETQYI. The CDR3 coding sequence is TGCAGCGTTGATGGCAGTGAAGAGACCCAGTACATC.

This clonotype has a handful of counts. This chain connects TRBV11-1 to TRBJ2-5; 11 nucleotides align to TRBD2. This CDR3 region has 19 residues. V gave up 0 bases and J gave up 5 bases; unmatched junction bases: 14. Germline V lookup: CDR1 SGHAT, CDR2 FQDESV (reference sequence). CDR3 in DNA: TGTGCCAGCAGCTTAGCAGCGCCTAGCGGGGGGCCGGCATTTGAGACCCAGTACTTC. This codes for CASSLAAPSGGPAFETQYF.